The 28 T cell receptor beta chains below all came from one sample that was sequenced in a study of cytomegalovirus exposure and HLA in healthy donors. The primer mix had 60 Vbeta and 13 Jbeta primers. Profiled with immunoSEQ multiplex PCR; TCRdb holds only in-frame clones, not every one. Of some 200,000 clones listed, roughly 80% are singletons. Specimen: PBMCs. All receptors derive from a man between 40 and 49 years old in good health and CMV-seropositive.

This clone occurred once. The V and J genes are TRBV9 and TRBJ2-3; 10 nucleotides match TRBD2. Per the germline V gene, CDR1 is SGDLS and CDR2 is YYNGEE. The CDR3 is 16 residues long. V lost 0 bases, J lost 5 bases, and 6 bases stayed unmatched. Written as DNA, the CDR3 is TGTGCCAGCAGCGTAGTAAGCGGGGGGGCCCAAGATACGCAGTATTTT. This sequence encodes CASSVVSGGAQDTQYF.

The chain couples TRBV25-1 to TRBJ1-4; the match to TRBD1 covers 7 bases. The germline V gene has CDR1 MGHDK and CDR2 SYGVNS. This CDR3 comprises 16 residues. The ends lost 3 bases at V and 8 bases at J; junction bases unmatched: 12. The CDR3 coding sequence is TGTGCCAGCAGTGATTGGTCGCAGACAGGGCTGGAAAAACTGTTTTTT. This codes for CASSDWSQTGLEKLFF.

This chain connects TRBV4-2 to TRBJ1-1; the match to TRBD1 covers 10 bases. Germline trimming cut 2 bases from V and 0 bases from J; bases unmatched to any gene: 3. From germline, CDR1 is LGHNA and CDR2 YNFKEQ. The CDR3 runs 16 residues. The CDR3 DNA sequence: TGTGCCAGCAGCCAACGGGGACAGGGGTTGAACACTGAAGCTTTCTTT. Translating gives CASSQRGQGLNTEAFF.

CDR3 residues: CASSPLEYYNEQFF. CDR3 bases: TGCGCCAGCAGCCCCCTAGAATACTACAATGAGCAGTTCTTC. The chain combines TRBV5-1 with TRBJ2-1; D is undetermined. V was cut by 4 bases and J by 3 bases, with 11 bases left in between. The CDR3 spans 14 residues. Germline V gene data show CDR1 as SGHRS and CDR2 as YFSETQ.

This clone appeared a few times. The gene calls are TRBV5-1 and TRBJ2-5, with D possibly matching TRBD2 (6 bases). Looked up from germline, CDR1 is SGHRS and CDR2 is YFSETQ. V was trimmed by 4 bases and J by 1 base, leaving 14 bases between them. CDR3 length: 15 amino acids. The CDR3, as DNA: TGCGCCAGCAGCCCAAACGCGGGGAGCCAAGAGACCCAGTACTTC. It encodes CASSPNAGSQETQYF.

CDR3 coding DNA: TGTGCCACCAGCAGAGATTATTTACTAGCGGGGGGGCCAGGGAATGAGCAGTTCTTC. The encoded protein is CATSRDYLLAGGPGNEQFF. This sequence joins TRBV15 and TRBJ2-1, with 13 bases that match TRBD2. Germline CDR1 reads LNHNV; CDR2 reads YYDKDF (reference sequence). After removal of 0 bases from V and 7 bases from J, the junction contained 12 bases not matched to a gene. The CDR3 sequence is 19 residues long. The whole variable domain, remainder taken from reference TRBV15 and TRBJ2-1, is DAMVIQNPRYQVTQFGKPVTLSCSQTLNHNVMYWYQQKSSQAPKLLFHYYDKDFNNEADTPDNFQSRRPNTSFCFLDIRSPGLGDTAMYLCATSRDYLLAGGPGNEQFFGPGTRLTVL.

The chain has TRBV11-3 and TRBJ1-1; 8 nucleotides align to TRBD1. Trimming at V came to 5 bases and at J to 1 base, leaving 6 bases not matched to a gene. CDR3 size: 15 residues. The germline V gene has CDR1 SGHNT and CDR2 YENEEA. In DNA form, the CDR3 reads TGTGCCAGCAGCAATTCGGACAGGGAGAACACTGAAGCTTTCTTT. It yields the protein CASSNSDRENTEAFF.

This chain uses TRBV6-5 with TRBJ1-1, with 10 bases fitting TRBD1. The V gene's germline CDR1 is MNHEY and CDR2 SVGAGI. The CDR3 is made up of 16 amino acids. V was pared by 3 bases and J by 4 bases, with 8 bases of the junction left unmatched. The CDR3 here is CASSYSRRTGGTEAFF. In DNA, the CDR3 is TGTGCCAGCAGTTATAGTCGTCGGACAGGGGGCACTGAAGCTTTCTTT.

This sequence joins TRBV28 and TRBJ2-7, with 8 bases fitting TRBD2. Trimming removed 5 bases from V and 6 bases from J; junction bases left unmatched: 9. The germline V gene encodes CDR1 MDHEN and CDR2 SYDVKM. The CDR3 sequence is 14 residues long. In DNA form, the CDR3 reads TGTGCCAGCAGTCTCATCGGGGGGGCCTCCGAGCAGTACTTC. It yields the protein CASSLIGGASEQYF.

V is TRBV7-2 and J is TRBJ2-3; the match to TRBD2 covers 9 bases. The germline gives CDR1 SGHTA, CDR2 FQGNSA. The CDR3 is 17 residues long. The V gene end was trimmed by 5 bases and the J gene end by 3 bases; junction bases not matched to a gene: 12. As DNA, the CDR3 is TGTGCCAGCAGCGCAGGCCGGCGGGGGGGCGGGACAGATACGCAGTATTTT. It translates to CASSAGRRGGGTDTQYF.

The chain carries TRBV7-9 and TRBJ2-3; D may be TRBD1 (6 bases). The V end lost 3 bases, the J end lost 2 bases, and 9 bases lay between the germline ends. The length of the CDR3 is 14 residues. The germline gives CDR1 SEHNR, CDR2 FQNEAQ (reference sequence). The CDR3 bases are TGTGCCAGCAGCTTCACAGGGTACACAGATACGCAGTATTTT. Amino acid sequence: CASSFTGYTDTQYF.

The chain recombines TRBV15 with TRBJ1-4; 10 nucleotides agree with TRBD1. J was trimmed by 7 bases and V by 5 bases; bases with no gene match: 7. The CDR3 runs 15 residues. CDR1 is LNHNV and CDR2 is YYDKDF in the germline V gene (reference sequence). CDR3 DNA: TGTGCCACCAGCCATAAGACAGGGGGCCTTGAAAAACTGTTTTTT. Translating gives CATSHKTGGLEKLFF.

The V and J genes are TRBV4-3 and TRBJ2-6, with 8 bases identical to TRBD1. Germline V gives CDR1 LGHNA, CDR2 YSLEER. V lost 0 bases to trimming and J lost 1 base; unmatched junction nucleotides: 5. The CDR3 has 18 residues. The CDR3 here is CASSQDPGGGSGANVLTF. The CDR3 DNA is TGCGCCAGCAGCCAAGATCCAGGGGGCGGATCTGGGGCCAACGTCCTGACTTTC.

The J gene is TRBJ2-7, the V gene TRBV4-2; 9 bases line up with TRBD1. The CDR3 sequence is 17 residues long. The V segment lost 1 base and the J segment 3 bases; nucleotides outside the gene matches: 10. CDR1 and CDR2 from the germline V gene are LGHNA and YNFKEQ. This chain's CDR3 is CASSQGIGGTGIYEQYF. The CDR3 bases are TGTGCCAGCAGCCAAGGTATAGGCGGGACAGGGATCTACGAGCAGTACTTC.

This sequence joins TRBV30 and TRBJ2-5, with 8 nucleotides matching TRBD1. The CDR3 has 16 amino acids. Germline CDR1 and CDR2: GTSNPN and SVGIG (reference sequence). V lost 1 base, J lost 1 base, and 8 bases stayed unmatched. Written as DNA, the CDR3 is TGTGCCTGGAGTGCGATCGGACAGGGAACCCAAGAGACCCAGTACTTC. Its translation: CAWSAIGQGTQETQYF.

This chain uses TRBV7-9 with TRBJ1-3, with 9 bases that match TRBD1. This CDR3 comprises 15 residues. The V gene end was trimmed by 5 bases and the J gene end by 4 bases; junction bases not matched to a gene: 6. CDR1 and CDR2 (germline): SEHNR, FQNEAQ (reference sequence). The CDR3 sequence: CASSRDRAVGNTIYF. The DNA for the CDR3 is TGTGCCAGCAGCCGGGACAGGGCGGTAGGAAACACCATATATTTT.

This clone was counted once. The chain couples TRBV29-1 to TRBJ1-4; D unclear. Trimming took off 6 bases at V and 7 bases at J, with 18 bases between the two ends. Germline V gives CDR1 SQVTM, CDR2 ANQGSEA. This CDR3 has 14 residues. This CDR3 is CSVAVPLMGEKLFF. The CDR3 nucleotides read TGCAGCGTCGCGGTCCCTCTGATGGGTGAAAAACTGTTTTTT.

This sequence joins TRBV6-6 and TRBJ1-2; D not resolved. Germline CDR1 is MNHNY and CDR2 is SVGAGI (reference sequence). There are 13 residues in the CDR3. The V end was cut by 5 bases, the J end by 2 bases, with 9 bases between. The CDR3 DNA reads TGTGCCAGCAGTCCGGGGTCCAACTATGGCTACACCTTC. Protein product: CASSPGSNYGYTF.

The rearrangement links TRBV2 to TRBJ2-3, with D perhaps TRBD2 (5 bases). CDR1 is SNHLY and CDR2 is FYNNEI in the germline V gene. The CDR3 sequence is 11 residues long. V lost 8 bases and J lost 3, with 6 bases in between. The CDR3 loop reads CASEGTDTQYF. The CDR3 DNA follows: TGTGCCAGCGAGGGAACAGATACGCAGTATTTT. The variable domain in full, with the rest retrieved from reference TRBV2 and TRBJ2-3, is EPEVTQTPSHQVTQMGQEVILRCVPISNHLYFYWYRQILGQKVEFLVSFYNNEISEKSEIFDDQFSVERPDGSNFTLKIRSTKLEDSAMYFCASEGTDTQYFGPGTRLTVL.

The chain uses TRBV5-8 and TRBJ2-7; 10 nucleotides line up with TRBD1. Germline values: CDR1 SGHTS, CDR2 YDEGEE. The CDR3 spans 14 residues. V shed 3 bases, J shed 1 base, and the junction held 1 base outside the gene matches. CDR3 sequence reads: CASSWGQGSYEQYF. The CDR3 DNA reads as TGTGCCAGCAGCTGGGGACAGGGGTCCTACGAGCAGTACTTC.

The chain recombines TRBV5-1 with TRBJ2-5; TRBD2 is a possible D gene (5 bases). Germline CDR1 is SGHRS and CDR2 is YFSETQ. Deletions cut 6 bases from V and 6 bases from J, with 9 bases between. This CDR3 contains 11 residues. Here the CDR3 DNA reads TGCGCCAGCATGGACGGGAAGACCCAGTACTTC. This sequence encodes CASMDGKTQYF.

V gene TRBV7-9 combines with J gene TRBJ2-2; D gene uncertain. The CDR3 is 14 amino acids. Trimming pared 3 bases from V and 7 bases from J, leaving 12 bases between. Germline V CDR1 and CDR2: SEHNR, FQNEAQ (reference sequence). This CDR3 is CASSFTVLGGELFF. The CDR3 bases are TGTGCCAGCAGCTTTACAGTCTTGGGCGGGGAGCTGTTTTTT.

V gene TRBV25-1 combines with J gene TRBJ2-7; D is unresolved. Germline CDR1 MGHDK, CDR2 SYGVNS. CDR3 length equals 14 residues. V lost 7 bases and J lost 0, with 13 bases in between. The CDR3 is CASKESLASYEQYF. The DNA for the CDR3 is TGTGCCAGCAAGGAGTCCTTAGCCTCCTACGAGCAGTACTTC.

The chain is built from TRBV5-4 and TRBJ2-7; the match to TRBD1 covers 8 bases. Trimming took 4 bases from V and 2 from J; bases not matched to a gene: 2. This CDR3 is built from 13 residues. Germline V gene sequence: CDR1 SGHNT, CDR2 YYREEE (reference sequence). CDR3 bases: TGTGCCAGCAGCCGACAGGGGACCTACGAGCAGTACTTC. Its translation is CASSRQGTYEQYF.

This CDR3 is CASSLGRYYEQYF. The CDR3 DNA follows: TGTGCCAGCAGTCTTGGGAGGTACTACGAGCAGTACTTC. V usage is TRBV27 and J usage is TRBJ2-7, with a tentative D call TRBD2 (6 bases). The V end lost 5 bases, the J end lost 3 bases, and 11 bases lay between the germline ends. This CDR3 has 13 residues. Germline V gene data show CDR1 as MNHEY and CDR2 as SMNVEV (reference sequence).

Written as DNA, the CDR3 is TGTGCCAGCAGCCCCGGGGGTCACAGCACAGATACGCAGTATTTT. Translated: CASSPGGHSTDTQYF. This chain links TRBV7-2 with TRBJ2-3; D might be TRBD2 (6 bases). The CDR3 length is 15 residues. Germline lookup yields CDR1 SGHTA and CDR2 FQGNSA. With 5 bases removed from V and 0 bases from J, the gap between germline ends came to 12 bases.

This clone was seen only once. The chain recombines TRBV18 with TRBJ2-7; 7 bases are a match to TRBD1. Germline assignment: CDR1 KGHSH and CDR2 LQKENI. This CDR3 spans 12 amino acids. After removal of 4 bases from V and 4 bases from J, the junction contained 1 base not matched to a gene. The CDR3 bases are TGTGCCAGCTCACTACAGGGGTACGAGCAGTACTTC. It encodes CASSLQGYEQYF.

The J gene is TRBJ2-1, the V gene TRBV7-2; perhaps TRBD1 as D (6 bases). The CDR3 consists of 15 residues. Deletions cut 1 base from V and 8 bases from J, with 15 bases between. In germline, CDR1 is SGHTA, CDR2 FQGNSA. The CDR3: CASSLGAGVRDEQFF. The CDR3 DNA reads as TGTGCCAGCAGCTTAGGGGCAGGGGTTAGGGATGAGCAGTTCTTC.